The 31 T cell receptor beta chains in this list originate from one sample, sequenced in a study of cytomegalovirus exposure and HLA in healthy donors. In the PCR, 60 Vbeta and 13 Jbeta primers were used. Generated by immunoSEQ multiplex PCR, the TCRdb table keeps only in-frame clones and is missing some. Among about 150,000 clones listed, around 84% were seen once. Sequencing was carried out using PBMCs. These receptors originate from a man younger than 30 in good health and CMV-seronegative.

The CDR3 loop is CASSLTGTGGTGELFF. The CDR3, as DNA: TGTGCCAGCAGCTTAACCGGGACAGGGGGCACCGGGGAGCTGTTTTTT. The chain employs TRBV5-4 and TRBJ2-2; TRBD1 matches 11 bases. This CDR3 comprises 16 residues. The germline gives CDR1 SGHNT, CDR2 YYREEE (reference sequence). The trim removed 2 bases at V and 4 bases at J, leaving 4 bases unmatched.

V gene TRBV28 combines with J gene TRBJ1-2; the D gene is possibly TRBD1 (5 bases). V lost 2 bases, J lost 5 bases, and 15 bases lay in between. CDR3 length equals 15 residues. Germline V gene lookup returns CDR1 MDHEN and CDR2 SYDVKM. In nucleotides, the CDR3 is TGTGCCAGCAGTTTAGGGGACGGGGGGGTGTATGGCTACACCTTC. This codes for CASSLGDGGVYGYTF.

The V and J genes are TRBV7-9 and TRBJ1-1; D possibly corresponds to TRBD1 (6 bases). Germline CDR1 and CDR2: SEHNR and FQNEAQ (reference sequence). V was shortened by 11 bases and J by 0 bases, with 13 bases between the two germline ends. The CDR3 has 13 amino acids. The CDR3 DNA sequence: TGTGCCGGCCAGGGACAAATGAACACTGAAGCTTTCTTT. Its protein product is CAGQGQMNTEAFF. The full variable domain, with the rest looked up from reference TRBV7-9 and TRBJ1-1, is DTGVSQNPRHKITKRGQNVTFRCDPISEHNRLYWYRQTLGQGPEFLTYFQNEAQLEKSRLLSDRFSAERPKGSFSTLEIQRTEQGDSAMYLCAGQGQMNTEAFFGQGTRLTVV.

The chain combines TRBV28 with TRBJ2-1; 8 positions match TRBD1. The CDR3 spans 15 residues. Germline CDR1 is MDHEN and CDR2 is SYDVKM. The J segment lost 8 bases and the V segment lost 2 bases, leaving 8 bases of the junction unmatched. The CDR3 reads CASSLGGQGSDEQFF. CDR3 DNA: TGTGCCAGCAGTTTAGGCGGACAGGGATCGGATGAGCAGTTCTTC. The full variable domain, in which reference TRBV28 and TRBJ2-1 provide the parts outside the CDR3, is DVKVTQSSRYLVKRTGEKVFLECVQDMDHENMFWYRQDPGLGLRLIYFSYDVKMKEKGDIPEGYSVSREKKERFSLILESASTNQTSMYLCASSLGGQGSDEQFFGPGTRLTVL.

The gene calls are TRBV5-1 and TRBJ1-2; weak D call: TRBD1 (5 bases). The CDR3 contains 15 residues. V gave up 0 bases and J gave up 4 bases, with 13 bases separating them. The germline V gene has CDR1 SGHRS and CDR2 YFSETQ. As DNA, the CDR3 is TGCGCCAGCAGCTTGGGCTGGAGGGGTGGCTATGGCTACACCTTC. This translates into CASSLGWRGGYGYTF.

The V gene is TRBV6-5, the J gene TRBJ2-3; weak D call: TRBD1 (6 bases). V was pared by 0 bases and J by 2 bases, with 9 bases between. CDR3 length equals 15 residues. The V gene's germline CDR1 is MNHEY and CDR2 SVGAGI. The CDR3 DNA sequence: TGTGCCAGCAGTTACTCAGGGGGATTCACAGATACGCAGTATTTT. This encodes CASSYSGGFTDTQYF.

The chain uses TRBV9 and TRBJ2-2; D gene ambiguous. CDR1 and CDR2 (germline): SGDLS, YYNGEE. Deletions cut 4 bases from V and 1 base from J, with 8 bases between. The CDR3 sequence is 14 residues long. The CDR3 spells CASSPIGNTGELFF. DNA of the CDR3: TGTGCCAGCAGCCCGATCGGGAACACCGGGGAGCTGTTTTTT. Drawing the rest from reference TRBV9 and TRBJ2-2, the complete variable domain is DSGVTQTPKHLITATGQRVTLRCSPRSGDLSVYWYQQSLDQGLQFLIQYYNGEERAKGNILERFSAQQFPDLHSELNLSSLELGDSALYFCASSPIGNTGELFFGEGSRLTVL.

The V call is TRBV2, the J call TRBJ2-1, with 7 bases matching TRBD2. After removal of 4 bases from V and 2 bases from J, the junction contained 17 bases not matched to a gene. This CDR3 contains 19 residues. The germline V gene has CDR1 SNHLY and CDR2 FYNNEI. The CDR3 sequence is CASSGGSGLEDFAYNEQFF. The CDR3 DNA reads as TGTGCCAGCAGTGGTGGTAGCGGGCTCGAGGACTTCGCCTACAATGAGCAGTTCTTC.

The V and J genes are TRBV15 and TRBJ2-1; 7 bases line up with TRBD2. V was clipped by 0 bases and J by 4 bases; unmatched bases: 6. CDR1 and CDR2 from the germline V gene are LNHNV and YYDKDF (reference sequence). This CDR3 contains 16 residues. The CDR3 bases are TGTGCCACCAGCAGAGAGGGGGGGGGTCCTTACAATGAGCAGTTCTTC. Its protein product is CATSREGGGPYNEQFF.

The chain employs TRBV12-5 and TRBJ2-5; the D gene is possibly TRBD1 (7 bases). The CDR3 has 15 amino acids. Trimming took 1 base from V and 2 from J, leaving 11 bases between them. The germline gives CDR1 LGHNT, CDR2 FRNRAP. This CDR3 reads CASGLASGGQETQYF. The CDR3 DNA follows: TGTGCTAGTGGTTTGGCCTCAGGGGGGCAAGAGACCCAGTACTTC. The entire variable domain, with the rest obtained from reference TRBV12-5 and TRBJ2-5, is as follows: DARVTQTPRHKVTEMGQEVTMRCQPILGHNTVFWYRQTMMQGLELLAYFRNRAPLDDSGMPKDRFSAEMPDATLATLKIQPSEPRDSAVYFCASGLASGGQETQYFGPGTRLLVL.

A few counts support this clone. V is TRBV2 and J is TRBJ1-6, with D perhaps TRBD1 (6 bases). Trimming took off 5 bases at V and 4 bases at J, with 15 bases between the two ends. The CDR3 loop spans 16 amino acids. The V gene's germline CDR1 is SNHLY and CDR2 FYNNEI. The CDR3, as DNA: TGTGCCAGCAGTTCCTGGGGGCAGGGGTATAATTCACCCCTCCACTTT. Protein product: CASSSWGQGYNSPLHF. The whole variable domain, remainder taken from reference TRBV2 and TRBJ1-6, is EPEVTQTPSHQVTQMGQEVILRCVPISNHLYFYWYRQILGQKVEFLVSFYNNEISEKSEIFDDQFSVERPDGSNFTLKIRSTKLEDSAMYFCASSSWGQGYNSPLHFGNGTRLTVT.

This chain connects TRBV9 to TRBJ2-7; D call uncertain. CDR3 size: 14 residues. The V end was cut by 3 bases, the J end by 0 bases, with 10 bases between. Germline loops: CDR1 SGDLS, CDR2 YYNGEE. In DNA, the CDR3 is TGTGCCAGCAGCGAAGACTTGGCCTCCTACGAGCAGTACTTC. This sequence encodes CASSEDLASYEQYF. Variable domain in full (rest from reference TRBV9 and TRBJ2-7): DSGVTQTPKHLITATGQRVTLRCSPRSGDLSVYWYQQSLDQGLQFLIQYYNGEERAKGNILERFSAQQFPDLHSELNLSSLELGDSALYFCASSEDLASYEQYFGPGTRLTVT.

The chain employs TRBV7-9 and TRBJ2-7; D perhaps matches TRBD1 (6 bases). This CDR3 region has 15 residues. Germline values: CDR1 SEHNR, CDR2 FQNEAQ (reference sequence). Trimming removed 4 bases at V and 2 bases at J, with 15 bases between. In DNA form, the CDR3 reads TGTGCCAGCAGCTCCCCGGGACACCTTACCTACGAGCAGTACTTC. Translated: CASSSPGHLTYEQYF.

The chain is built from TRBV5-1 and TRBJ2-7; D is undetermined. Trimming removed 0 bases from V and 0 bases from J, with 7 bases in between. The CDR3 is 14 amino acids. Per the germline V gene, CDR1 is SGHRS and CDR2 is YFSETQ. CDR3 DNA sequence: TGCGCCAGCAGCTTGGCGGGTGTCTCCTACGAGCAGTACTTC. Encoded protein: CASSLAGVSYEQYF. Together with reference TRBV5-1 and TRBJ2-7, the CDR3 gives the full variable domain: KAGVTQTPRYLIKTRGQQVTLSCSPISGHRSVSWYQQTPGQGLQFLFEYFSETQRNKGNFPGRFSGRQFSNSRSEMNVSTLELGDSALYLCASSLAGVSYEQYFGPGTRLTVT.

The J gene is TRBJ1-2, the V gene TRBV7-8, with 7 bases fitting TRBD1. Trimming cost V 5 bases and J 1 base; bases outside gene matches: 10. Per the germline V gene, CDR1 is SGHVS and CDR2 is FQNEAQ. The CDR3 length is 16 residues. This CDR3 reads CASSPGGGEFNYGYTF. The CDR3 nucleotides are TGTGCCAGCAGCCCAGGGGGAGGAGAGTTTAACTATGGCTACACCTTC.

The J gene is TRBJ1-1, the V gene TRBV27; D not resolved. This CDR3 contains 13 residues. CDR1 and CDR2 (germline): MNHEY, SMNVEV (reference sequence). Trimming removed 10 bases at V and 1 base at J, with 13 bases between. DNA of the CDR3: TGTGCCACCGAGGCGGCCCCGAACACTGAAGCTTTCTTT. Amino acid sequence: CATEAAPNTEAFF.

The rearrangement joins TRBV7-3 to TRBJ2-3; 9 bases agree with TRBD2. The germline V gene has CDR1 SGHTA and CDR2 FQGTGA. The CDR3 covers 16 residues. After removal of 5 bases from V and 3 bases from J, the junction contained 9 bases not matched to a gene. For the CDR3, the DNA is TGTGCCAGCAGCCCCCTAGCGGGATGGTCGACAGATACGCAGTATTTT. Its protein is CASSPLAGWSTDTQYF.

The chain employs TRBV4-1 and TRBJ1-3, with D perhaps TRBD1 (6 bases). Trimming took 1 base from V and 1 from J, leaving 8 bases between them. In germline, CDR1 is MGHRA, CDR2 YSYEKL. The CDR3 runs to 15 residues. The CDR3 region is CASSQAGTSGNTIYF. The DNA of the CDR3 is TGCGCCAGCAGCCAAGCCGGGACATCTGGAAACACCATATATTTT.

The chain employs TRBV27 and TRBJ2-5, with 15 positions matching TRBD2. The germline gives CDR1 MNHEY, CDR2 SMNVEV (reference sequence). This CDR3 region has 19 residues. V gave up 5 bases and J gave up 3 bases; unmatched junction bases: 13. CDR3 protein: CASSRFGLAGGPSEETQYF. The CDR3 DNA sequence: TGTGCCAGCAGTAGGTTTGGACTAGCGGGAGGGCCTAGTGAAGAGACCCAGTACTTC.

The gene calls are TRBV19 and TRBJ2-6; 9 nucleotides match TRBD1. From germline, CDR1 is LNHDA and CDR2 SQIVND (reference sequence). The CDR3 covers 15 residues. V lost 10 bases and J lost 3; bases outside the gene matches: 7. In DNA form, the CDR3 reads TGTGCCACTGGGACAGGGATCTATGGGGCCAACGTCCTGACTTTC. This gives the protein CATGTGIYGANVLTF.

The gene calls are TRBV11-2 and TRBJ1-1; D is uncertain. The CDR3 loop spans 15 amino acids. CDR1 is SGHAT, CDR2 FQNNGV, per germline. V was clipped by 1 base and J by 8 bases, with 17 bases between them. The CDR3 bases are TGTGCCAGCAGCTTAGGGGCCGTCTCTCCAGGAGAAGCTTTCTTT. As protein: CASSLGAVSPGEAFF.

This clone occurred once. The DNA for the CDR3 is TGTGCCAGCCAAGGCCCAGGCCCCCTCCGGACCTTC. Translated: CASQGPGPLRTF. V gene TRBV9 combines with J gene TRBJ1-2; no clear D gene. The V end was cut by 7 bases, the J end by 14 bases, with 21 bases between. The germline V gene encodes CDR1 SGDLS and CDR2 YYNGEE. The CDR3 is 12 residues long.

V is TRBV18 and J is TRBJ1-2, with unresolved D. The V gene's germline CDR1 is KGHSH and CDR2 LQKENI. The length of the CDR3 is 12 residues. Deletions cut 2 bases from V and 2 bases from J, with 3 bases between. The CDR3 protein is CASSPENYGYTF. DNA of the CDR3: TGTGCCAGCTCACCAGAGAACTATGGCTACACCTTC.

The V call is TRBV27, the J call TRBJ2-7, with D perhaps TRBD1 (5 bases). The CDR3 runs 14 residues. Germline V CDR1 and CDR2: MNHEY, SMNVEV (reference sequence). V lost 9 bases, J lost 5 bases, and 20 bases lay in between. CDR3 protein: CASTLNAGYDEQYF. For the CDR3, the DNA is TGTGCCAGTACACTCAACGCAGGGTACGACGAGCAGTACTTC.

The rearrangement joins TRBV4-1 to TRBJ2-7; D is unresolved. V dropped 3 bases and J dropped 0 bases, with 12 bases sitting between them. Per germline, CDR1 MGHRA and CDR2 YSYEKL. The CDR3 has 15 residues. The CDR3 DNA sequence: TGCGCCAGCAGCCAGCCCCCTTCGGGCTCCTACGAGCAGTACTTC. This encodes CASSQPPSGSYEQYF.

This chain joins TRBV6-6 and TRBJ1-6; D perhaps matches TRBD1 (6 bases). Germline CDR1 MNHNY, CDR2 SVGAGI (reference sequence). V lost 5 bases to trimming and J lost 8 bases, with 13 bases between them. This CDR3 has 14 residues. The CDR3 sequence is CASSQGGGHSPLHF. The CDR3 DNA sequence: TGTGCCAGCAGTCAAGGGGGGGGTCATTCACCCCTCCACTTT.

CDR3 in amino acids: CASSYLPGKRNEQFF. The CDR3 DNA is TGCGCCAGCAGCTACCTACCGGGGAAGAGGAATGAGCAGTTCTTC. The gene calls are TRBV5-1 and TRBJ2-1; maybe TRBD2 (5 bases). CDR1 is SGHRS and CDR2 is YFSETQ in the germline V gene. V lost 3 bases, J lost 7 bases, and 17 bases lay in between. The CDR3 has 15 amino acids.

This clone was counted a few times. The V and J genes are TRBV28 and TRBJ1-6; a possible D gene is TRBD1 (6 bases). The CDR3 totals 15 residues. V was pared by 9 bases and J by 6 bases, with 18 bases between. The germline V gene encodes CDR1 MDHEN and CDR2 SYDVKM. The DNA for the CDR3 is TGTGCCAGTGTGATTGCCGGGACACTTAATTCACCCCTCCACTTT. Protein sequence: CASVIAGTLNSPLHF.

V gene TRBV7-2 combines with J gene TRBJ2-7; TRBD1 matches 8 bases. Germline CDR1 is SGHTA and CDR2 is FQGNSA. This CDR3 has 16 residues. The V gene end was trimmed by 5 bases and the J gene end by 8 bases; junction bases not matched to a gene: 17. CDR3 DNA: TGTGCCAGCAGCCATCCGACAGGGGCCTCCGGCTCACAGCAGTACTTC. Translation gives CASSHPTGASGSQQYF.

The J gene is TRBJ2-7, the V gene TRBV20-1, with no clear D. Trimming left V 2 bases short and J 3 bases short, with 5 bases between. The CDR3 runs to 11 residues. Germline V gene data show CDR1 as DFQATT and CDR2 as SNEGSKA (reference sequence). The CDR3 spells CSARLDYEQYF. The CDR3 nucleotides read TGCAGTGCTAGACTAGACTACGAGCAGTACTTC.

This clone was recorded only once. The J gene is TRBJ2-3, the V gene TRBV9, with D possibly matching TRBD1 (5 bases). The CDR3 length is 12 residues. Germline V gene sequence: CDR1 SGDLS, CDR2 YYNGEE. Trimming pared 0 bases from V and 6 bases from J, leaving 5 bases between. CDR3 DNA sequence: TGTGCCAGCAGCGTAGAGGGGGATACGCAGTATTTT. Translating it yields CASSVEGDTQYF.